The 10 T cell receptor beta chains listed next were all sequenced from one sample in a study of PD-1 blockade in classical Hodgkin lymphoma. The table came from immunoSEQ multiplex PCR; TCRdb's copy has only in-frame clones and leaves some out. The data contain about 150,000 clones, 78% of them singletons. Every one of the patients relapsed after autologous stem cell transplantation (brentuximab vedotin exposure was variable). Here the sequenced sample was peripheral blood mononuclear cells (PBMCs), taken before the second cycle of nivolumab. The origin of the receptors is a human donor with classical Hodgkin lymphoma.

Written as DNA, the CDR3 is TGTGCCAGTAGTATAGCGGAGGGGTCCTATGGCTACACCTTC. This sequence encodes CASSIAEGSYGYTF. The gene calls are TRBV19 and TRBJ1-2; weak D call: TRBD1 (5 bases). Germline assignment: CDR1 LNHDA and CDR2 SQIVND (reference sequence). The CDR3 is made up of 14 amino acids. V was shortened by 1 base and J by 4 bases, with 10 bases between the two germline ends.

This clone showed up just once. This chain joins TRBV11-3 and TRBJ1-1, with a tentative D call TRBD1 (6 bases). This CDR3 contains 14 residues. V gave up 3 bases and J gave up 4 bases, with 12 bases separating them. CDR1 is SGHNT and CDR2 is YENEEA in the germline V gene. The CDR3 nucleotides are TGTGCCAGCAGCTTCACAGGGTTGGGCACTGAAGCTTTCTTT. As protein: CASSFTGLGTEAFF.

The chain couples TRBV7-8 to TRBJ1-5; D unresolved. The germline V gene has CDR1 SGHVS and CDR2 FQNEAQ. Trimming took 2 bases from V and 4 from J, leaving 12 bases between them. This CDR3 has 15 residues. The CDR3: CASSLSPGSNQPQHF. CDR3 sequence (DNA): TGTGCCAGCAGCTTATCCCCGGGTAGTAATCAGCCCCAGCATTTT.

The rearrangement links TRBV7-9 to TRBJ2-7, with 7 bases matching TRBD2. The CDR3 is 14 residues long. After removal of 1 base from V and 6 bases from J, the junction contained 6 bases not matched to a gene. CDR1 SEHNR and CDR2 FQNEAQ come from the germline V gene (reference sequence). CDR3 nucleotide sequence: TGTGCCAGCAGCTTAGGTCGTTCGGGGGGCGAGCAGTACTTC. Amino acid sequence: CASSLGRSGGEQYF.

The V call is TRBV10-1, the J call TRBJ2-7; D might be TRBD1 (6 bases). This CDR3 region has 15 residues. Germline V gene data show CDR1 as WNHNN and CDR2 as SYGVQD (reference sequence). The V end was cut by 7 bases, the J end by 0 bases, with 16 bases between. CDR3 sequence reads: CASTYDRSSSYEQYF. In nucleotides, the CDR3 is TGCGCCAGCACCTATGACAGGTCCAGCTCCTACGAGCAGTACTTC.

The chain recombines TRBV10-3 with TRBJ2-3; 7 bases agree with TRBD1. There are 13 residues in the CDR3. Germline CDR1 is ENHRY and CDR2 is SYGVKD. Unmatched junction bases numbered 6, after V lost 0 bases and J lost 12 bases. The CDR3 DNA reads TGTGCCATCAGTGAGTCGACACAGGGGTCACAGTATTTT. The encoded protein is CAISESTQGSQYF.

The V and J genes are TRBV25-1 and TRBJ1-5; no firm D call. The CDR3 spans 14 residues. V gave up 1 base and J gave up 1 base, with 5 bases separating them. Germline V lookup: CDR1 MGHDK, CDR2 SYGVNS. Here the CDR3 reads CASSELYSNQPQHF. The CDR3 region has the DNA TGTGCCAGCAGTGAATTGTACAGCAATCAGCCCCAGCATTTT.

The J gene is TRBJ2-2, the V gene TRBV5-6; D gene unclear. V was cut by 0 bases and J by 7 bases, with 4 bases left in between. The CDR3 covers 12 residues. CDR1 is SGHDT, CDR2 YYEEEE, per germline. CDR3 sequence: CASSLEGGELFF. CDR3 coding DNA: TGTGCCAGCAGCTTGGAAGGCGGGGAGCTGTTTTTT.

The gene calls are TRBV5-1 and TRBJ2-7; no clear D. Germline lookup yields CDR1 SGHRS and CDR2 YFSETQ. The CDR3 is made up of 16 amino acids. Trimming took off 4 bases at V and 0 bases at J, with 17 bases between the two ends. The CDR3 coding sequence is TGCGCCAGCAGCGCCCCGGTCAGCCCGAGCTCCTACGAGCAGTACTTC. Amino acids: CASSAPVSPSSYEQYF.

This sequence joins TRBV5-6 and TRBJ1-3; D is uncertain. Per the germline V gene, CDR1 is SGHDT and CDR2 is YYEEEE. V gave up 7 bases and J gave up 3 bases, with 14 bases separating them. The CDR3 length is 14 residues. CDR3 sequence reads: CASHWRGLGNTIYF. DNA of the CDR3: TGTGCCAGCCACTGGCGGGGTCTTGGAAACACCATATATTTT.